Presented here are 29 T cell receptor beta chains from one specimen sequenced in a study of blood T cell repertoires in COVID-19. Here immunoSEQ multiplex PCR was the method, and the copy in TCRdb shows in-frame clones only, minus some. The sample has 190,000 or so clones, around nine tenths seen once. Sequences were obtained from peripheral blood. These receptors were taken from a man aged 35 to 55 with active or convalescent COVID-19.

The gene calls are TRBV6-2 or TRBV6-3 and TRBJ2-1, with 9 bases aligning to TRBD2. Losses at the gene ends were 5 bases for V and 10 bases for J; bases not matched to a gene: 15. Germline CDR1 MNHEY, CDR2 SVGEGT. This CDR3 comprises 16 residues. CDR3 DNA: TGTGCCAGCAGTCCGGTGTCCCTAGCGGGGCCGCGGGAGCAGTTCTTC. Its protein product is CASSPVSLAGPREQFF.

The chain couples TRBV28 to TRBJ2-7, with 8 bases fitting TRBD1. The CDR3 consists of 12 residues. CDR1 and CDR2 (germline): MDHEN, SYDVKM. With V trimmed by 10 bases and J by 7 bases, 9 bases remained unmatched. The CDR3 bases are TGTGCCACCTTCAGGGGGCCTGGGGAGCAGTACTTC. Encoded protein: CATFRGPGEQYF.

The chain combines TRBV6-1 with TRBJ1-4; 7 nucleotides line up with TRBD1. The J segment lost 3 bases and the V segment lost 6 bases, leaving 4 bases of the junction unmatched. The CDR3 runs to 14 residues. Per germline, CDR1 MNHNS and CDR2 SASEGT. CDR3 sequence: CASSPTGANEKLFF. CDR3 DNA sequence: TGTGCCAGCAGCCCAACAGGGGCTAATGAAAAACTGTTTTTT.

The V call is TRBV7-6, the J call TRBJ1-6; 9 bases line up with TRBD1. Germline values: CDR1 SGHVS, CDR2 FNYEAQ. The CDR3 spans 17 residues. Losses at the gene ends were 5 bases for V and 7 bases for J; bases not matched to a gene: 12. The CDR3: CASSLEARDRVNSPLHF. Written as DNA, the CDR3 is TGTGCCAGCAGCCTAGAGGCCCGGGACAGGGTGAATTCACCCCTCCACTTT.

Concerning this clone: Additional DNA sequences in this sample encode the identical CDR3. The rearrangement links TRBV25-1 to TRBJ1-3; 8 nucleotides line up with TRBD1. The germline V gene encodes CDR1 MGHDK and CDR2 SYGVNS. V dropped 4 bases and J dropped 3; count of bases not matched to a gene: 11. The CDR3 loop spans 17 amino acids. The CDR3: CASSGGDRPSLGNTIYF. In nucleotides, the CDR3 is TGTGCCAGCAGTGGAGGGGACAGGCCCTCTCTTGGAAACACCATATATTTT.

The chain employs TRBV11-2 and TRBJ1-5; D not resolved. V gave up 0 bases and J gave up 3 bases, with 6 bases separating them. CDR3 length: 14 amino acids. Germline assignment: CDR1 SGHAT and CDR2 FQNNGV. CDR3 in DNA: TGTGCCAGCAGCTTAGACAGGTACAATCAGCCCCAGCATTTT. Its translation is CASSLDRYNQPQHF.

V and J are TRBV6-2 or TRBV6-3 and TRBJ1-1; D gene ambiguous. The germline V and J ends were trimmed by 5 bases and 5 bases, with 12 bases remaining between them. The CDR3 totals 13 residues. CDR1 MNHEY and CDR2 SVGEGT come from the germline V gene. The CDR3 protein is CASSGLTGTEAFF. In nucleotides, the CDR3 is TGTGCCAGCAGTGGACTTACGGGAACTGAAGCTTTCTTT.

In DNA form, the CDR3 reads TGTGCCAGCAGCCTACGACAGCTCTCTAATGAAAAACTGTTTTTT. Encoded protein: CASSLRQLSNEKLFF. The gene calls are TRBV3-1 (or the pseudogene TRBV3-2) and TRBJ1-4, with D perhaps matching TRBD1 (5 bases). Trimming pared 4 bases from V and 3 bases from J, leaving 12 bases between. Germline CDR1 is LGHDT and CDR2 is YNNKEL (reference sequence). This CDR3 has 15 amino acids.

The V and J genes are TRBV12-3 or TRBV12-4 and TRBJ1-2; D perhaps matches TRBD1 (6 bases). Deletions cut 4 bases from V and 4 bases from J, with 10 bases between. The CDR3 loop spans 13 amino acids. CDR3 sequence reads: CASSSGTPYGYTF. In DNA, the CDR3 is TGTGCCAGCAGTTCCGGGACACCCTATGGCTACACCTTC.

The chain is built from TRBV28 and TRBJ2-7; 12 bases match TRBD1. Trimming cost V 2 bases and J 3 bases; bases outside gene matches: 2. This CDR3 is built from 15 residues. CDR1 is MDHEN and CDR2 is SYDVKM in the germline V gene. The CDR3 DNA reads TGTGCCAGCAGTTTACGGGACAGGGGGCTCTACGAGCAGTACTTC. Protein: CASSLRDRGLYEQYF.

The chain carries TRBV11-2 and TRBJ2-7; 10 nucleotides match TRBD1. V was pared by 6 bases and J by 6 bases, with 11 bases of the junction left unmatched. The CDR3 extends over 15 amino acids. Germline CDR1 SGHAT, CDR2 FQNNGV. DNA for the CDR3: TGTGCCAGCAGAAAGGACAGGGGGTGGAAATTCGAGCAGTACTTC. Protein sequence: CASRKDRGWKFEQYF.

J is TRBJ1-2 and V is TRBV19, with 7 positions matching TRBD1. Trimming cost V 9 bases and J 2 bases; bases outside gene matches: 6. CDR3 size: 13 residues. The germline gives CDR1 LNHDA, CDR2 SQIVND (reference sequence). The CDR3 DNA reads TGTGCCAGCCGGACAGGAAGGAACTATGGCTACACCTTC. This gives the protein CASRTGRNYGYTF.

The chain has TRBV3-1 (or the pseudogene TRBV3-2) and TRBJ2-4, with 11 bases aligning to TRBD2. Germline CDR1 LGHDT, CDR2 YNNKEL (reference sequence). V trimming: 0 bases; J trimming: 3 bases; junction bases outside the gene matches: 16. The CDR3 contains 21 residues. The CDR3 DNA sequence: TGTGCCAGCAGCCAAGAGGGGACGCTAGCGGGGGGCCTTGGGATCAAAAACATTCAGTACTTC. This gives the protein CASSQEGTLAGGLGIKNIQYF.

The V and J genes are TRBV2 and TRBJ1-5; unclear D gene. The germline gives CDR1 SNHLY, CDR2 FYNNEI. The V gene lost 3 bases and the J gene lost 0 bases, with 9 bases spanning the gap. The CDR3 has 15 amino acids. The CDR3 is CASSEGGNSNQPQHF. The DNA for the CDR3 is TGTGCCAGCAGTGAGGGCGGGAATAGCAATCAGCCCCAGCATTTT.

V usage is TRBV7-9 and J usage is TRBJ1-2; 11 nucleotides agree with TRBD1. Trimming took 3 bases from V and 7 from J; bases not matched to a gene: 1. The CDR3 length is 13 residues. Germline V lookup: CDR1 SEHNR, CDR2 FQNEAQ (reference sequence). CDR3 nucleotides: TGTGCCAGCAGCTTGGGACAGGGGGGTGGCTACACCTTC. Protein product: CASSLGQGGGYTF.

This rearrangement joins TRBV7-2 to TRBJ1-6; TRBD1 aligns across 9 bases. There are 16 residues in the CDR3. The J segment lost 9 bases and the V segment lost 5 bases, leaving 11 bases of the junction unmatched. Looked up from germline, CDR1 is SGHTA and CDR2 is FQGNSA. The CDR3 reads CASSANPGQGGSPLHF. DNA of the CDR3: TGTGCCAGCAGCGCCAACCCGGGACAGGGCGGTTCACCCCTCCACTTT.

The rearrangement links TRBV5-1 to TRBJ2-3; TRBD2 matches 7 bases. Germline CDR1 reads SGHRS; CDR2 reads YFSETQ. J was trimmed by 3 bases and V by 2 bases; bases with no gene match: 0. The CDR3 consists of 13 residues. The CDR3 sequence: CASSFSGTDTQYF. The CDR3 DNA reads TGCGCCAGCAGCTTTAGCGGGACAGATACGCAGTATTTT. Variable domain in full (rest from reference TRBV5-1 and TRBJ2-3): KAGVTQTPRYLIKTRGQQVTLSCSPISGHRSVSWYQQTPGQGLQFLFEYFSETQRNKGNFPGRFSGRQFSNSRSEMNVSTLELGDSALYLCASSFSGTDTQYFGPGTRLTVL.

The chain couples TRBV4-1 to TRBJ1-4; D perhaps matches TRBD1 (6 bases). V lost 2 bases to trimming and J lost 0 bases, with 13 bases between them. The CDR3 has 17 residues. The germline V gene encodes CDR1 MGHRA and CDR2 YSYEKL. The CDR3 sequence: CASSQLRTDATNEKLFF. The DNA of the CDR3 is TGCGCCAGCAGCCAACTCCGGACAGATGCAACTAATGAAAAACTGTTTTTT.

The genes are TRBV20-1 and TRBJ2-1; tentatively, D is TRBD1 (6 bases). Germline assignment: CDR1 DFQATT and CDR2 SNEGSKA (reference sequence). Trimming stripped 8 bases from V and 9 bases from J, with 11 bases between. The CDR3 length is 10 residues. The CDR3 DNA is TGCAGTTTCCTCAGGGGTGAGCAGTTCTTC. Its translation: CSFLRGEQFF.

This sequence joins TRBV9 and TRBJ2-7; perhaps TRBD1 as D (5 bases). V gave up 0 bases and J gave up 6 bases, with 10 bases separating them. This CDR3 contains 13 residues. Germline V gene lookup returns CDR1 SGDLS and CDR2 YYNGEE. CDR3 sequence: CASSVVSDSEQYF. In DNA form, the CDR3 reads TGTGCCAGCAGCGTAGTTTCCGACAGCGAGCAGTACTTC. The complete variable domain, with remaining parts taken from reference TRBV9 and TRBJ2-7, reads DSGVTQTPKHLITATGQRVTLRCSPRSGDLSVYWYQQSLDQGLQFLIQYYNGEERAKGNILERFSAQQFPDLHSELNLSSLELGDSALYFCASSVVSDSEQYFGPGTRLTVT.

This clone turned up a few times. The chain links TRBV7-9 to TRBJ2-7; TRBD1 is a possible D gene (6 bases). The CDR3 consists of 12 residues. The V gene's germline CDR1 is SEHNR and CDR2 FQNEAQ (reference sequence). Here the CDR3 reads CEGVNSSYEQYF. DNA for the CDR3: TGTGAGGGGGTAAACAGCTCCTACGAGCAGTACTTC. The full variable domain, its missing parts supplied by reference TRBV7-9 and TRBJ2-7, is DTGVSQNPRHKITKRGQNVTFRCDPISEHNRLYWYRQTLGQGPEFLTYFQNEAQLEKSRLLSDRFSAERPKGSFSTLEIQRTEQGDSAMYLCEGVNSSYEQYFGPGTRLTVT.

The CDR3 DNA sequence: TGTGCCAGCAGTTACACGGGACTTCCGACCCACAATGAGCAGTTCTTC. It codes for CASSYTGLPTHNEQFF. This chain connects TRBV6-5 to TRBJ2-1; TRBD2 is a possible D gene (6 bases). CDR1 and CDR2 (germline): MNHEY, SVGAGI. The V end lost 2 bases, the J end lost 5 bases, and 16 bases lay between the germline ends. This CDR3 is 16 amino acids long.

This clone was seen only once. The chain is built from TRBV5-6 and TRBJ1-4; 10 bases are a match to TRBD1. V shed 5 bases, J shed 7 bases, and the junction held 8 bases outside the gene matches. Germline V gene sequence: CDR1 SGHDT, CDR2 YYEEEE. The CDR3 is 15 amino acids. DNA of the CDR3: TGTGCCAGCAGTCCAACGACAGGGGGCCGTGAAAAACTGTTTTTT. Amino acid sequence: CASSPTTGGREKLFF.

The CDR3: CASSLVTSGGAGGETQYF. CDR3 nucleotides: TGTGCCAGCAGCTTAGTGACTAGCGGGGGGGCCGGAGGAGAGACCCAGTACTTC. The rearrangement uses TRBV7-2 and TRBJ2-5; 14 nucleotides align to TRBD2. CDR3 length: 18 amino acids. J lost 4 bases, V lost 1 base, and 8 bases had no gene match. Looked up from germline, CDR1 is SGHTA and CDR2 is FQGNSA.

The chain is built from TRBV5-1 and TRBJ1-2; D is perhaps TRBD1 (6 bases). This CDR3 spans 13 amino acids. The V gene's germline CDR1 is SGHRS and CDR2 YFSETQ. With 0 bases removed from V and 4 bases from J, the gap between germline ends came to 7 bases. CDR3 amino acids: CASSLDRVYGYTF. DNA of the CDR3: TGCGCCAGCAGCTTGGACAGGGTCTATGGCTACACCTTC. Looking up the rest from reference TRBV5-1 and TRBJ1-2 gives the full variable domain: KAGVTQTPRYLIKTRGQQVTLSCSPISGHRSVSWYQQTPGQGLQFLFEYFSETQRNKGNFPGRFSGRQFSNSRSEMNVSTLELGDSALYLCASSLDRVYGYTFGSGTRLTVV.

This chain uses TRBV2 with TRBJ2-6; 9 bases match TRBD1. Per the germline V gene, CDR1 is SNHLY and CDR2 is FYNNEI. The CDR3 consists of 16 residues. V lost 7 bases to trimming and J lost 3 bases; unmatched junction nucleotides: 7. The CDR3: CASMGGTGNGANVLTF. The CDR3 coding sequence is TGTGCCAGCATGGGCGGGACAGGGAATGGGGCCAACGTCCTGACTTTC.

This clone appeared once. The chain uses TRBV13 and TRBJ1-1, with TRBD1 matching over 9 bases. The J segment lost 4 bases and the V segment lost 5 bases, leaving 8 bases of the junction unmatched. Germline CDR1 and CDR2: PRHDT and FYEKMQ (reference sequence). The CDR3 has 15 residues. The CDR3 reads CASSQAGTGFTEAFF. The CDR3, as DNA: TGTGCCAGCAGCCAAGCCGGGACAGGGTTCACTGAAGCTTTCTTT.

V is TRBV5-6 and J is TRBJ1-2; D uncertain. This CDR3 spans 14 amino acids. The V end lost 3 bases, the J end lost 0 bases, and 9 bases lay between the germline ends. Germline V CDR1 and CDR2: SGHDT, YYEEEE. CDR3 sequence (DNA): TGTGCCAGCAGCTCCCAGAGGACTAACTATGGCTACACCTTC. Translation gives CASSSQRTNYGYTF. The variable domain in full, with the rest retrieved from reference TRBV5-6 and TRBJ1-2, is DAGVTQSPTHLIKTRGQQVTLRCSPKSGHDTVSWYQQALGQGPQFIFQYYEEEERQRGNFPDRFSGHQFPNYSSELNVNALLLGDSALYLCASSSQRTNYGYTFGSGTRLTVV.

The CDR3 here is CASSYTGGHSPLHF. Here the CDR3 DNA reads TGTGCCAGCAGCTATACAGGGGGTCATTCACCCCTCCACTTT. J is TRBJ1-6 and V is TRBV6-5, with 8 bases lining up with TRBD1. Germline-derived CDR1 and CDR2 are MNHEY and SVGAGI. The trim removed 6 bases at V and 8 bases at J, leaving 6 bases unmatched. The CDR3 sequence is 14 residues long.